Listed here is a single TCR beta chain. This clonotype has at least ten counts. Its antigen is not yet known. No much larger clone is present one base from it, and per-base qualities are unavailable. Every donor in the study was a healthy Caucasian. Three unrelated non-twin adults were also sequenced: a male aged 18 to 30, a male aged 50 to 59 and a female aged 50 to 59. Using Miltenyi CD45RO+ enrichment and human naive T-cell isolation kits, memory (CD45RO+) and naive T cells were isolated from PBMC. Preparation of the library involved 5' RACE. Sequencer: Illumina HiSeq 2000. A universal primer binding site was added through template switching, and the final cDNA carried a unique molecular identifier so that TCR cDNA molecules could be counted accurately. Specific primers in the conserved constant-segment region were used to synthesize first-strand cDNA for the TCR alpha and beta chains. To control for contamination, each cDNA library was double barcoded with a SMART-Mk sample barcode plus Illumina barcodes. Two successive PCR steps introduced TruSeq adapter sequences along with Illumina sample barcodes. TCR alpha and beta cDNA libraries were sequenced on the Illumina HiSeq platform with custom primers. From the authors' description of their analysis: MiGEC processed the raw reads to extract unique molecular identifiers, while MiXCR was used to determine the CDR3 positions. Recombination models were inferred per individual with the repgenHMM and IGoR tools using an EM algorithm. Shared clonotypes were analyzed with the tcR package in R, and sharing was normalized by the product of cloneset sizes. To study raw recombination without the effects of thymic and clonal selection, out-of-frame nonproductive sequences were analyzed. TCRdb cleaned the public reads at Q25 with fastp, built clones with MiXCR and kept in-frame beta chains. Rows are unified per CDR3 protein, each entry keeping the most common DNA and genes. These V and J calls originate from TCRdb's pipeline instead of the authors' own analysis. The sample contains hundreds of thousands of distinct CDR3 sequences, roughly 6% of them found a single time. Around 2% of the sample lies in the top ten.

The data derive from a study of identical twins (dated by TCRdb to about 2016). Concerning the study at large: To test whether fetal clonotypes persist, this study deep-sequenced TCR alpha and beta repertoires from monozygotic twins, from unrelated adults of various ages, and from cord blood. Replicate twin experiments were performed at different times using different library preparation protocols to rule out contamination.

What the authors observed across the whole study: Invariant T cells such as MAIT and iNKT could partly confound zero-insertion analyses, though diverse VJ usage argued against this for most clonotypes. A weaker excess of twin sharing was found in beta out-of-frame sequences because the signal-to-noise ratio was lowered by fewer shared sequences. Out-of-frame TCR alpha sharing in monozygotic twins was systematically underestimated by recombination models, whereas sharing between unrelated individuals was in agreement with the recombination models. Compared with coincidental sharing between unrelated individuals, an excess of low generation-probability sequences was observed among out-of-frame TCR alpha sequences shared between twins. Fewer insertions were carried by abundant cord blood beta clonotypes; a weaker similar trend was observed in young adult naive repertoires, while no such trend was observed in memory repertoires. Because the same donors could not be followed over many years, the conclusions relied on cross-sectional statistical analysis.

From the cysteine up to the phenylalanine, the CDR3 has a length of 12 residues. Solely the CDR3 DNA is kept, with 36 bases framed from the first base. V loses 7 bases, J loses 0 bases, and the germline ends lie 10 bases apart. Sequences SQVTM (CDR1) and ANQGSEA (CDR2) are obtained from the germline V gene. Rearrangement joined TRBV29-1 to TRBJ2-7; the D gene is perhaps TRBD1, on 5 matching bases. The origin of this receptor is a man aged 18 to 29 in good health. The sequencing input was naive T cells sorted from blood. Taken with the paper, the label for cell subset or site translates to: cells isolated with a human naive T-cell isolation kit. The CDR3 corresponds to CSARAGSYEQYF. The DNA sequence follows: TGCAGCGCCAGGGCCGGCTCCTACGAGCAGTACTTC.